The 6 T cell receptor beta chains below were found in one sample sequenced in a study of blood T cell repertoires in COVID-19. Produced via immunoSEQ multiplex PCR; TCRdb's table is partial and in-frame only. The sample comprises roughly 100,000 clones, over 65% of which are singletons, and 4% to 5.5% rests with the top ten. The sample consisted of peripheral blood. The receptors originated from a human donor in a cohort sampled during active COVID-19.

V is TRBV5-8 and J is TRBJ1-5; 9 positions match TRBD1. Germline V gene data show CDR1 as SGHTS and CDR2 as YDEGEE. J was trimmed by 4 bases and V by 4 bases; bases with no gene match: 12. CDR3 length: 17 residues. For the CDR3, the DNA is TGTGCCAGCAGCCCGGGACAGGGAGGTCCGAAGAATCAGCCCCAGCATTTT. Residues: CASSPGQGGPKNQPQHF.

J is TRBJ1-1 and V is TRBV5-6; possible D gene TRBD1, 6 bases. Trimming took off 7 bases at V and 0 bases at J, with 19 bases between the two ends. The CDR3 is made up of 16 amino acids. Germline CDR1 SGHDT, CDR2 YYEEEE. CDR3 DNA sequence: TGTGCCAGCGGGATTGGGTCAGGGGCCCTGAACACTGAAGCTTTCTTT. As protein: CASGIGSGALNTEAFF.

The rearrangement joins TRBV5-4 to TRBJ1-1; 7 bases fit TRBD1. Germline-derived CDR1 and CDR2 are SGHNT and YYREEE (reference sequence). The CDR3 is made up of 16 amino acids. V was pared by 3 bases and J by 3 bases, with 11 bases of the junction left unmatched. The CDR3 nucleotides are TGTGCCAGCAGCTCCAAAAACTCAGGGGGTGACACTGAAGCTTTCTTT. Its protein is CASSSKNSGGDTEAFF. Drawing the rest from reference TRBV5-4 and TRBJ1-1, the complete variable domain is ETGVTQSPTHLIKTRGQQVTLRCSSQSGHNTVSWYQQALGQGPQFIFQYYREEENGRGNFPPRFSGLQFPNYSSELNVNALELDDSALYLCASSSKNSGGDTEAFFGQGTRLTVV.

This clone occurred a few times. The V gene is TRBV7-9, the J gene TRBJ2-3; D is unresolved. V lost 1 base and J 5 bases, leaving 7 bases between the germline ends. The CDR3 has 13 amino acids. Germline V lookup: CDR1 SEHNR, CDR2 FQNEAQ (reference sequence). CDR3 amino acids: CASSLGVLDTQYF. DNA for the CDR3: TGTGCCAGCAGCTTAGGTGTTCTAGATACGCAGTATTTT. Complete variable domain (other parts from reference TRBV7-9 and TRBJ2-3): DTGVSQNPRHKITKRGQNVTFRCDPISEHNRLYWYRQTLGQGPEFLTYFQNEAQLEKSRLLSDRFSAERPKGSFSTLEIQRTEQGDSAMYLCASSLGVLDTQYFGPGTRLTVL.

This clone has a single count. V is TRBV11-3 and J is TRBJ1-4; 7 positions match TRBD1. J gave up 2 bases and V 3 bases, and 6 bases lay outside the gene matches. Germline-derived CDR1 and CDR2 are SGHNT and YENEEA. The CDR3 sequence is 16 residues long. The chain's CDR3 is CASSFGRGPTNEKLFF. The CDR3 coding sequence is TGTGCCAGCAGCTTCGGTAGGGGGCCTACTAATGAAAAACTGTTTTTT.

This chain connects TRBV18 to TRBJ1-2, with D hard to call. V shed 5 bases and J shed 2 bases, with 6 bases lying between them. Germline CDR1 is KGHSH and CDR2 is LQKENI. The CDR3 extends over 12 amino acids. The chain's CDR3 is CASSALNYGYTF. The DNA of the CDR3 is TGTGCCAGCTCAGCGTTGAACTATGGCTACACCTTC.